Shown below are 2 T cell receptor beta chains from a single sample sequenced in a study of CD8+CD57+ T cells in acquired aplastic anemia. Selection for sequencing was limited to patients who had shown CD8+CD57+ cell expansion by flow cytometry. TCR beta VDJ and CDR3 profiles were obtained from a genomic DNA template. From the reads, TCRdb called clonotypes with MiXCR, one entry per CDR3 protein. The table shows about 180,000 distinct CDR3 sequences, with less than 65% occurring only once. Sequenced sample: sorted CD4+, CD8+, or CD8+CD57+ T cells (not recorded which) from PBMCs. The source of these receptors is a human donor with aplastic anemia.

Comments on this clonotype: One junction end does not reproduce the germline sequence, and a read error may be involved. The gene calls are TRBV7-9 and TRBJ1-2, with a weak D call TRBD1 (5 bases). CDR3 length equals 13 residues. Germline CDR1 is SEHNR and CDR2 is FQNEAQ (reference sequence). The CDR3 DNA follows: TGTGCCAGCAGTTTAGGGACTTCAGATGGCTACACCTTC. Its protein is CASSLGTSDGYTF.

The J gene is TRBJ2-1, the V gene TRBV7-2; D is unresolved. Germline lookup yields CDR1 SGHTA and CDR2 FQGNSA. There are 12 residues in the CDR3. V lost 5 bases to trimming and J lost 5 bases, with 7 bases between them. CDR3: CASSPQHNEQFF. CDR3 coding DNA: TGTGCCAGCAGCCCACAACACAATGAGCAGTTCTTC.